This TCR beta chain is drawn from a study of T cells in localized non-small cell lung cancer (dated by TCRdb to the early 2020s). Study-wide context: The study examined T cell repertoires in a few hundred patients with early-stage NSCLC and compared tumors with uninvolved tumor-adjacent lungs. The cohort consisted of roughly 240 treatment-naive NSCLC patients whose localized lung tumors had been resected. Of the NSCLC patients, around 130 were male and about a hundred were female, and the mean age was approximately 66 years. The paper's findings and limits, for the study overall: Of the top 100 tumor clones, a median of roughly 56 were detected in paired uninvolved adjacent lung; around 27 were also among that lung's top 100. Higher T cell density in blood was associated with longer overall survival, whereas higher clonality in adjacent lung was associated with shorter survival. The highest T cell clonality was observed in uninvolved tumor-adjacent lung, where clonality exceeded that of tumor, suggesting that antigenic responses were more focused in uninvolved tumor-adjacent lung. Because the study design was exploratory, TCR variables were selected using unadjusted p-values without false-discovery rate correction. Because multi-region sequencing of the tumors was not done, intratumor heterogeneity could not be ruled out.

TCR beta CDR3 regions were sequenced from DNA using the immunoSEQ Assay. Per the authors' processing: To compute T cell density, TCR beta template counts were normalized to usable DNA, which was estimated by amplifying housekeeping genes. Richness was estimated using the preseqR package, with extrapolation to 400,000 templates for PBMC samples and to 120,000 templates for tissue samples. Clonality was defined as one minus Pielou's evenness. Tissue-enriched TCRs were identified through differential abundance testing performed on productive amino-acid clonotypes, with a minimum total count of 5 and an alpha of 0.1. The Jaccard Index and the Morisita Overlap Index were used to measure how much the repertoires overlapped between compartments. GLIPH grouped TCR beta CDR3s together with public tetramer-defined viral CDR3s, and a viral motif had to include at least three viral sequences and show V-gene enrichment. As stored in TCRdb, this immuneACCESS dataset retains in-frame rearrangements with V and J assigned. A fraction of the clones does not appear; measured against another copy, unresolved V genes explain less than half of the discrepancy, and the remainder lacks a known reason. V and J calls and clone size come straight from that table; D and trimming were deduced from the DNA. This sample holds roughly 28,000 clones; roughly 90% were observed only once. The top ten clonotypes cover more than 6% of the sample.

On this clone itself: What this receptor recognizes is not known. The record has no base qualities; no much larger clone is one base away.

At diagnosis, peripheral blood, uninvolved tumor-adjacent lung and tumor were collected and stored as a combination of fresh-frozen and FFPE material. For TCR repertoire profiling, the blood samples were analyzed as peripheral blood mononuclear cells. Including the terminal cysteine and phenylalanine, the CDR3 comprises 13 residues. The DNA shown is the 39-base CDR3, in frame from base 1. CDR1 and CDR2 were assigned from the germline V gene as SGHRS and YFSETQ. V loses 2 bases of germline sequence and J loses 4 bases, and the interval between the two ends is 9 bases. The receptor was isolated from an older male donor with stage I lung adenocarcinoma. This sequence uses TRBV5-1 and TRBJ2-5, with no confident D gene call. Sequencing was performed on peripheral blood, taken before any cancer treatment. The sequence in DNA is TGCGCCAGCAGCTTATATCCGGCAGAGACCCAGTACTTC. It codes for CASSLYPAETQYF.